A single sample is the source of the 28 T cell receptor beta chains below, sequenced in a study of CD8+CD57+ T cells in acquired aplastic anemia. The template for TCR beta VDJ and CDR3 sequence profiling was genomic DNA. TCRdb reanalysed the reads using MiXCR and keeps one entry per CDR3 protein. The sample lists roughly 280,000 distinct CDR3 sequences; 45% to 65% were seen once. For sequencing, patients were chosen who had shown expansion of CD8+CD57+ cells by flow cytometry. Material: sorted CD4+, CD8+, or CD8+CD57+ T cells (not recorded which) from PBMCs. These receptors all stem from a human donor with aplastic anemia.

This clonotype came up once. The chain recombines TRBV7-9 with TRBJ2-3; the D is unclear. Trimming removed 1 base at V and 6 bases at J, with 14 bases between. CDR3 size: 15 residues. Germline assignment: CDR1 SEHNR and CDR2 FQNEAQ (reference sequence). The CDR3 bases are TGTGCCAGCAGCTTAGACCCGAAGCGTACCGATACGCAGTATTTT. It translates to CASSLDPKRTDTQYF.

In this sample, this clonotype turned up a few times. V is TRBV10-1 and J is TRBJ2-7, with no clear D. CDR1 WNHNN and CDR2 SYGVQD come from the germline V gene (reference sequence). V was trimmed by 2 bases and J by 4 bases, leaving 9 bases between them. There are 13 residues in the CDR3. CDR3 sequence (DNA): TGCGCCAGCAGTGAGCGGCGTGGGTACGAGCAGTACTTC. Its protein product is CASSERRGYEQYF.

V usage is TRBV24-1 and J usage is TRBJ2-3; TRBD2 might be the D (7 bases). The CDR3 runs to 15 residues. Germline V lookup: CDR1 KGHDR, CDR2 SFDVKD. Trimming took 9 bases from V and 1 from J, leaving 16 bases between them. As DNA, the CDR3 is TGTGCCACCCAGATGGGGGGGCGGGGCACAGATACGCAGTATTTT. Amino acids: CATQMGGRGTDTQYF.

The chain has TRBV2 and TRBJ2-2, with 9 bases identical to TRBD2. Germline values: CDR1 SNHLY, CDR2 FYNNEI. This CDR3 is built from 16 residues. Trimming at V came to 1 base and at J to 4 bases, leaving 4 bases not matched to a gene. CDR3 sequence (DNA): TGTGCCAGCAGTGAAGGGCCTAGCGGGATCACCGGGGAGCTGTTTTTT. Translating gives CASSEGPSGITGELFF.

The chain links TRBV7-2 to TRBJ1-6; D is uncertain. The V gene's germline CDR1 is SGHTA and CDR2 FQGNSA. The V and J ends lost 5 bases and 7 bases respectively, with 18 bases between them. The CDR3 is 16 amino acids. Here the CDR3 DNA reads TGTGCCAGCAGCCTCACTAGCGGGAGCGGGAATTCACCCCTCCACTTT. Residues: CASSLTSGSGNSPLHF.

With regard to this clonotype: The junction and the germline gene differ at one end; a read error may be behind it. The rearrangement uses TRBV15 and TRBJ2-1; a weak D match, TRBD1 (5 bases). Germline-derived CDR1 and CDR2 are LNHNV and YYDKDF (reference sequence). The CDR3 is 15 residues long. CDR3 in DNA: TGTGCCAGCAGCTTATTAGGGGTGGTTTTGAATGAGCAGTTCTTC. This translates into CASSLLGVVLNEQFF.

V and J are TRBV11-3 and TRBJ2-7; D might be TRBD1 (5 bases). V lost 8 bases and J 0 bases, leaving 14 bases between the germline ends. This CDR3 has 14 residues. Germline loops: CDR1 SGHNT, CDR2 YENEEA. The CDR3 region is CASGWGKSSYEQYF. CDR3 coding DNA: TGTGCCAGCGGGTGGGGCAAGAGCTCCTACGAGCAGTACTTC.

This rearrangement joins TRBV7-8 to TRBJ2-5, with 7 bases fitting TRBD2. This CDR3 has 14 amino acids. V lost 4 bases to trimming and J lost 4 bases; unmatched junction nucleotides: 6. Germline lookup yields CDR1 SGHVS and CDR2 FQNEAQ. The CDR3: CASSSGLVGETQYF. For the CDR3, the DNA is TGTGCCAGCAGCTCCGGACTAGTAGGAGAGACCCAGTACTTC.

This chain uses TRBV20-1 with TRBJ1-3; D perhaps matches TRBD1 (5 bases). Deletions cut 5 bases from V and 9 bases from J, with 14 bases between. Germline V gives CDR1 DFQATT, CDR2 SNEGSKA (reference sequence). This CDR3 is 12 amino acids long. The CDR3 sequence is CSALRAAGTIYF. The CDR3 DNA reads TGCAGTGCTCTCAGGGCAGCGGGCACCATATATTTT.

The rearrangement links TRBV25-1 to TRBJ1-1, with unresolved D. CDR3 length: 15 amino acids. Germline values: CDR1 MGHDK, CDR2 SYGVNS. V lost 4 bases, J lost 0 bases, and 12 bases lay in between. The CDR3 loop reads CASSVADTMNTEAFF. The CDR3 region has the DNA TGTGCCAGCAGTGTGGCAGACACCATGAACACTGAAGCTTTCTTT.

Of note for this clonotype: At one of its ends the junction is not consistent with the germline gene, which may arise from a read error. The gene calls are TRBV10-2 and TRBJ1-1; maybe TRBD1 (5 bases). Germline CDR1 and CDR2: WSHSY and SAAADI. This CDR3 is built from 13 residues. CDR3 residues: CASGGRGGTEAFF. In DNA form, the CDR3 reads TGCGCCAGCGGGGGACGGGGCGGGACTGAAGCCTTCTTT.

This clonotype appeared many times. The CDR3 DNA sequence: TGCAGTGCTAGAAAGGCCCTAGCGGGGTGGGGCAATGAGCAGTTCTTC. As protein: CSARKALAGWGNEQFF. The chain links TRBV20-1 to TRBJ2-1; TRBD2 agrees at 9 bases. The CDR3 is 16 amino acids. Germline CDR1 DFQATT, CDR2 SNEGSKA (reference sequence). The V gene end was trimmed by 2 bases and the J gene end by 6 bases; junction bases not matched to a gene: 11.

The chain has TRBV20-1 and TRBJ2-7, with TRBD1 matching over 9 bases. Germline loops: CDR1 DFQATT, CDR2 SNEGSKA (reference sequence). The V and J ends lost 6 bases and 0 bases, in that order; junction bases with no gene match: 6. The CDR3 has 14 residues. This chain's CDR3 is CSAEWDRVSYEQYF. The CDR3 nucleotides read TGCAGTGCCGAATGGGACAGGGTCTCCTACGAGCAGTACTTC.

This clonotype was detected a few times. This chain links TRBV18 with TRBJ1-6; D remains ambiguous. The CDR3 sequence is 15 residues long. Trimming took off 3 bases at V and 4 bases at J, with 10 bases between the two ends. Germline CDR1 and CDR2: KGHSH and LQKENI. In DNA form, the CDR3 reads TGTGCCAGCTCACCCACCGCGGCATATAATTCACCCCTCCACTTT. Amino acids: CASSPTAAYNSPLHF. Complete variable domain (other parts from reference TRBV18 and TRBJ1-6): NAGVMQNPRHLVRRRGQEARLRCSPMKGHSHVYWYRQLPEEGLKFMVYLQKENIIDESGMPKERFSAEFPKEGPSILRIQQVVRGDSAAYFCASSPTAAYNSPLHFGNGTRLTVT.

A word on this clonotype: A junction end diverges from the germline sequence, so it may reflect a read error. The chain is built from TRBV5-1 and TRBJ1-6; TRBD1 matches at 7 bases. Germline assignment: CDR1 SGHRS and CDR2 YFSETQ. This CDR3 has 15 residues. CDR3 nucleotide sequence: TGCGCCAGCAGCTTGGAGGGACAGCCTAATTCGCCCCTCCACTTT. This gives the protein CASSLEGQPNSPLHF.

The CDR3 loop reads CASTQTAFGTEAFF. CDR3 in DNA: TGTGCCAGCACACAGACAGCTTTCGGAACTGAAGCTTTCTTT. The J gene is TRBJ1-1, the V gene TRBV7-8; TRBD1 might be the D (5 bases). This CDR3 spans 14 amino acids. Per the germline V gene, CDR1 is SGHVS and CDR2 is FQNEAQ. Trimming shortened V by 7 bases and J by 5 bases, and 17 bases separated the two germline ends.

V gene TRBV5-1 combines with J gene TRBJ2-5, with 11 bases aligning to TRBD2. Per germline, CDR1 SGHRS and CDR2 YFSETQ. This CDR3 comprises 15 residues. Trimming took 2 bases from V and 1 from J; bases not matched to a gene: 1. CDR3 protein: CASSFSGGAQETQYF. CDR3 in DNA: TGCGCCAGCAGCTTTAGCGGGGGGGCCCAAGAGACCCAGTACTTC.

The chain combines TRBV14 with TRBJ2-7; D is unresolved. The germline V gene encodes CDR1 SGHDN and CDR2 FVKESK. This CDR3 region has 13 residues. Between the trimmed V and J ends, which lost 4 bases and 0 bases, there was a span of 7 bases. CDR3 sequence reads: CASSRNPSYEQYF. The DNA of the CDR3 is TGTGCCAGCAGCCGTAACCCCTCCTACGAGCAGTACTTC. Together with reference TRBV14 and TRBJ2-7, the CDR3 gives the full variable domain: EAGVTQFPSHSVIEKGQTVTLRCDPISGHDNLYWYRRVMGKEIKFLLHFVKESKQDESGMPNNRFLAERTGGTYSTLKVQPAELEDSGVYFCASSRNPSYEQYFGPGTRLTVT.

The rearrangement links TRBV10-3 to TRBJ1-6, with 9 bases lining up with TRBD1. This CDR3 has 17 residues. CDR1 ENHRY and CDR2 SYGVKD come from the germline V gene. V was pared by 0 bases and J by 10 bases, with 10 bases of the junction left unmatched. The CDR3 region is CAISESRTGEFGSPLHF. CDR3 coding DNA: TGTGCCATCAGTGAGTCCCGGACAGGGGAGTTTGGGTCACCCCTCCACTTT.

The sample holds many counts of this clonotype. The chain carries TRBV20-1 and TRBJ2-7; TRBD1 aligns across 9 bases. V lost 6 bases and J lost 5; bases outside the gene matches: 5. The CDR3 is made up of 12 amino acids. Germline CDR1 is DFQATT and CDR2 is SNEGSKA (reference sequence). The CDR3 DNA reads as TGCAGTGCCGAGGGACAGGGTAACGAGCAGTACTTC. It specifies CSAEGQGNEQYF.

This clonotype has ten or more counts. The rearrangement uses TRBV19 and TRBJ1-1; the match to TRBD1 covers 9 bases. Germline V gives CDR1 LNHDA, CDR2 SQIVND (reference sequence). This CDR3 contains 14 residues. V was pared by 8 bases and J by 0 bases, with 4 bases of the junction left unmatched. Written as DNA, the CDR3 is TGTGCCAGTCGGACAGGGGAACTGAACACTGAAGCTTTCTTT. It translates to CASRTGELNTEAFF.

The chain employs TRBV3-1 and TRBJ1-1; D not certain. Germline CDR1 is LGHDT and CDR2 is YNNKEL (reference sequence). Trimming took off 0 bases at V and 4 bases at J, with 12 bases between the two ends. The CDR3 length is 15 residues. Here the CDR3 reads CASSQDLRTGTEAFF. The CDR3 coding sequence is TGTGCCAGCAGCCAAGACTTGAGGACGGGCACTGAAGCTTTCTTT.

J is TRBJ1-2 and V is TRBV7-6; 10 bases are shared with TRBD1. V shed 5 bases and J 2 bases; nucleotides not matched to a gene: 5. The CDR3 covers 15 residues. Germline assignment: CDR1 SGHVS and CDR2 FNYEAQ. In nucleotides, the CDR3 is TGTGCCAGCAGCAACCGACAGGGGGCCAACTATGGCTACACCTTC. It yields the protein CASSNRQGANYGYTF.

The sample holds a few counts of this clonotype. J is TRBJ2-7 and V is TRBV7-8, with TRBD1 identical over 8 bases. The length of the CDR3 is 15 residues. Trimming cost V 4 bases and J 3 bases; bases outside gene matches: 8. Per the germline V gene, CDR1 is SGHVS and CDR2 is FQNEAQ. Written as DNA, the CDR3 is TGTGCCAGCAGCTCCCCGGGACAGGACCTCTACGAGCAGTACTTC. Its protein is CASSSPGQDLYEQYF. The full variable domain, rest sourced from reference TRBV7-8 and TRBJ2-7, is GAGVSQSPRYKVAKRGQDVALRCDPISGHVSLFWYQQALGQGPEFLTYFQNEAQLDKSGLPSDRFFAERPEGSVSTLKIQRTQQEDSAVYLCASSSPGQDLYEQYFGPGTRLTVT.

This clonotype was detected ten times or more. The chain carries TRBV29-1 and TRBJ1-2; no firm D call. V lost 3 bases, J lost 4 bases, and 9 bases lay in between. Germline CDR1 and CDR2: SQVTM and ANQGSEA. The CDR3 runs 12 residues. CDR3 coding DNA: TGCAGCGTTGACAGCGCCGTCTATGGCTACACCTTC. It codes for CSVDSAVYGYTF.

This clonotype appeared once. The chain couples TRBV6-2 or TRBV6-3 to TRBJ1-1; D tentatively fits TRBD1 or TRBD2 (6 bases each). The last part of the DNA fits TRBJ2-3 better; the J call may be wrong. In germline, CDR1 is MNHEY, CDR2 SVGEGT. This CDR3 is 14 amino acids long. The chain's CDR3 is CASSPRLGGDTQYF. CDR3 coding DNA: TGTGCCAGCTCCCCACGACTAGGGGGAGATACGCAGTATTTT.

The CDR3 region has the DNA TGCAGTGCTGGGACCGGGGTATCCGCCTACGAGCAGTACTTC. It encodes CSAGTGVSAYEQYF. The V gene is TRBV20-1, the J gene TRBJ2-7, with D possibly being TRBD1 or TRBD2 (5 bases each). This CDR3 is built from 14 residues. V lost 5 bases to trimming and J lost 2 bases, with 16 bases between them. From germline, CDR1 is DFQATT and CDR2 SNEGSKA (reference sequence).

J is TRBJ1-5 and V is TRBV5-6; no definite D call. This CDR3 has 14 amino acids. V gave up 5 bases and J gave up 2 bases, with 11 bases separating them. Per germline, CDR1 SGHDT and CDR2 YYEEEE. The DNA of the CDR3 is TGTGCCAGCAGTAGGGAGGGAGGCAATCAGCCCCAGCATTTT. It specifies CASSREGGNQPQHF.